What follows is one T cell receptor beta chain and its context. A read error may explain this, as a much larger clone is one base away. The protocol was immunoSEQ multiplex PCR, while the TCRdb copy is restricted to in-frame clones and leaves out a portion. The data show 600,000 to 750,000 clones, about three quarters seen once. The sample belongs to a study of shared clonotypes between healthy human individuals. Study overall: Every donor yielded three CD4 naive, three CD4 memory, two CD8 naive and one CD8 memory plate.

CDR1 is SGHVS and CDR2 is FNYEAQ in the germline V gene. Trimming stripped 2 bases from V and 3 bases from J, with 5 bases between. The CDR3 runs to 12 residues. The clonotype comes from a woman in her twenties or thirties in good health. The rearrangement links TRBV7-6 to TRBJ2-7; D remains unclear. The sequenced sample was memory CD4+ T cells sorted from blood. This sample's subset: CD45RA-negative fraction. The CDR3 sequence is CASSLNRYEQYF. The DNA of the CDR3 is TGTGCCAGCAGCTTAAATCGCTACGAGCAGTACTTC. Combining the CDR3 with reference TRBV7-6 and TRBJ2-7 gives the whole variable domain GAGVSQSPRYKVTKRGQDVALRCDPISGHVSLYWYRQALGQGPEFLTYFNYEAQQDKSGLPNDRFSAERPEGSISTLTIQRTEQRDSAMYRCASSLNRYEQYFGPGTRLTVT.